This T cell receptor (beta chain) was recovered during a study of Ad26.COV2.S vaccination and SARS-CoV-2 variants. The overall study: Trial arm assignment for the donor was COV1001 Ad26.COV2.S.

Noted treatment: some 20 received Ad26.COV2.S at low or high dose, single or two shots; several received placebo; per-sample allocation not given. Sampling took place 63 days after the first vaccine or placebo injection. Clones were sequenced by immunoSEQ multiplex PCR, and TCRdb holds only the in-frame ones, with some missing. The table lists some 520,000 clones, about 83% of them singletons. Germline V gene data show CDR1 as SGDLS and CDR2 as YYNGEE. The CDR3 is 16 residues long. V dropped 4 bases and J dropped 5 bases, with 19 bases sitting between them. Sequencing was performed on peripheral blood, taken in a trial of Ad26.COV2.S vaccine versus placebo. The TCR comes from a person aged 18-60 years who received the Ad26.COV2.S COVID-19 vaccine or a placebo. This chain uses TRBV9 with TRBJ2-1; tentatively, D is TRBD2 (5 bases). The DNA for the CDR3 is TGTGCCAGCAGCCCTCGGAGGAGCGGACCCCACAATGAGCAGTTCTTC. It translates to CASSPRRSGPHNEQFF.